This T cell receptor beta chain was sequenced in a study of shared clonotypes between healthy human individuals. Method: immunoSEQ multiplex PCR; TCRdb's copy keeps in-frame clones and lacks some. Of some 1.5 million clones detected, approximately 98% appear once; the ten largest clones hold approximately 0.45%. This receptor was identified in a young man in good health. The sequencing sample was made of naive CD4+ T cells sorted from blood. Subset described: CD45RA+ positively selected.

CDR3 bases: TGCAGCGTGAACCAACAGGGGGCAGCCGGGGAGCTGTTTTTT. This codes for CSVNQQGAAGELFF. The rearrangement links TRBV29-1 to TRBJ2-2; TRBD1 aligns across 9 bases. Trimming removed 6 bases from V and 6 bases from J; junction bases left unmatched: 8. CDR1 and CDR2 from the germline V gene are SQVTM and ANQGSEA. The CDR3 contains 14 residues.